Given below is one T cell receptor (beta chain) in context. Its antigen is unknown. Sorting with CD45RO/CCR7/CD25/CD127/CD95/CD27 yielded naive, central memory, regulatory and stem-like memory CD4+ cells. Sorted populations were all over 98% pure. Germline values: CDR1 MGHDK, CDR2 SYGVNS. The ends lost 8 bases at V and 1 base at J; junction bases unmatched: 6. The CDR3 sequence is 17 residues long. Investigators reverse transcribed all isolated RNA, so they sequenced expressed TCRB transcripts. Clones were read by immunoSEQ multiplex PCR, and TCRdb kept only the in-frame ones, dropping some. The sample has some 400,000 clones, around 15% seen once. These data come from a study of beta chain features in type 1 diabetes. Study results and caveats: Sampled from patients, naive, central memory and Treg TCRB repertoires appeared more similar than those sampled from healthy donors. Short templates might get an advantage during PCR, and this would be equal in patients and controls.

The chain carries TRBV25-1 and TRBJ2-1, with TRBD2 matching over 15 bases. The sequenced sample was naive CD4+ T cells from blood. The source of this sequence is a woman aged 18-29 years in good health. CDR3 protein: CASGGLAGGPSYNEQFF. The DNA for the CDR3 is TGTGCCAGCGGCGGACTAGCGGGAGGGCCGTCCTACAATGAGCAGTTCTTC.